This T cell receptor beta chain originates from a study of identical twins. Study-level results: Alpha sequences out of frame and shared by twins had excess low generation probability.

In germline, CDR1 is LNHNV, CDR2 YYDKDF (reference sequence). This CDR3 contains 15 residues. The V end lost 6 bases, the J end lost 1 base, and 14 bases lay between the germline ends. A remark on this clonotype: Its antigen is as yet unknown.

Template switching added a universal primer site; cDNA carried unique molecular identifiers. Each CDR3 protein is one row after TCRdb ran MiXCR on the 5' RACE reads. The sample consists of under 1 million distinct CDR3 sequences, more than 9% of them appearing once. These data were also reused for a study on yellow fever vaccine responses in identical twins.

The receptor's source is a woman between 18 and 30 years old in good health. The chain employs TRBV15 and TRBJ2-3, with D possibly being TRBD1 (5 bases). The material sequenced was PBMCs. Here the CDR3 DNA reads TGTGCCACCAGTCTCAGGGCTCGGGGCACAGATACGCAGTATTTT. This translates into CATSLRARGTDTQYF. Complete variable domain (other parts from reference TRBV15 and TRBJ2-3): DAMVIQNPRYQVTQFGKPVTLSCSQTLNHNVMYWYQQKSSQAPKLLFHYYDKDFNNEADTPDNFQSRRPNTSFCFLDIRSPGLGDTAMYLCATSLRARGTDTQYFGPGTRLTVL.